This TCR beta chain comes out of a study of CD8 T cells in Susac syndrome (dated by TCRdb to the late 2010s). Looking at the study overall: The study used repertoire sequencing to test whether antigen drove CD8+ T cell activation and differentiation in Susac syndrome. The clonality of the CD8+ T cell repertoire was compared across 12 healthy donors, some 14 Susac syndrome patients and roughly 16 multiple sclerosis patients.

Study-wide conclusions, independent of this receptor: The number of individuals in the TCR sequencing and HLA analysis was acknowledged as relatively small.

High-throughput TCR beta sequencing profiled peripheral blood CD8+ and CD4+ T cells from healthy donors, Susac syndrome patients and multiple sclerosis patients. Treatment-naive patients with stable or active relapsing-remitting disease fulfilling revised McDonald criteria were used as multiple sclerosis controls. Bulk CD8+ and CD4+ T cells were purified magnetically by negative isolation, whereas CD8+ TEMRA cells were enriched by FACS. Blood was collected in EDTA tubes and processed within 24 hours, with PBMCs isolated through density gradient centrifugation. PBMCs intended for TCR sequencing were cryopreserved in liquid nitrogen and thawed later in a water bath at 37 degrees C. The sorted or isolated CD4+, CD8+ and CD8+ TEMRA cells had a purity of 90% or higher. RNA was extracted using the RNeasy kit, and about 0.45 to 1 microgram was reverse transcribed with random hexamers. TCR beta CDR3 regions were amplified with the immunoSEQ multiplex PCR assay covering 54 Vbeta and 13 Jbeta segments. PCR amplification bias was corrected by using a synthetic template baseline for primer optimization and computational correction. Concerning the study's data processing: Reads were annotated to V, D and J genes according to IMGT and were analyzed with immunoSEQ Analyzer, with only productive sequences retained. Clonality was calculated as one minus the Shannon entropy normalized by log2 of the number of productive unique sequences. Public and private clones were assessed among the 100 most prevalent clones of each patient and control. A clone was defined as Susac-specific if it was absent from the healthy and MS cohorts, from some 980 published viral clones and from other ImmuneACCESS disease sequences. TCRdb handled the public reads itself, with Q25 trimming in fastp and clone calling in MiXCR, and kept productive beta chains. All rows with the same CDR3 protein become a single entry with the most common DNA and genes. The V and J calls come from TCRdb's annotation, not from the publication. Within this sample are about 400,000 distinct CDR3 sequences, with more than 70% of them counted one time only. Approximately 0.11% of the sample belongs to the ten largest clones.

Turning to this clonotype: Its antigen is not yet known. Nothing much larger sits one base from this clone, and base qualities are not available.

The sample taken for sequencing was CD8+ T cells from PBMCs. This receptor was taken from a human donor with multiple sclerosis.

The DNA sequence is given as TGCGCCGTATCTAGCGGGTCGGGGGAGCAGTACTTC. Its coded protein is CAVSSGSGEQYF. This chain is built from TRBV4-1 and TRBJ2-7, with 8 middle bases fitting TRBD2. The CDR1 and CDR2 encoded by the germline V gene are MGHRA and YSYEKL. Compared with germline, V lacks 11 bases and J lacks 7 bases; bases without a gene match: 10. Measured from the cysteine to the phenylalanine, the CDR3 is 12 residues long. Left in the record is the CDR3 DNA by itself, 36 bases read in frame from the first base.